Each of the 9 T cell receptor beta chains below was sequenced from the same sample in a study of OX40 agonist ivuxolimab in advanced cancers. The table came from immunoSEQ multiplex PCR; TCRdb's copy has only in-frame clones and leaves some out. Of 13,000 to 15,000 clones listed, about 81% are singletons. The starting material was CD4+ or CD8+ T cells sorted from blood, obtained in a trial of the OX40 agonist ivuxolimab. The receptor set was obtained from an adult with an advanced solid tumor such as melanoma, head and neck, liver or kidney cancer.

This clone was seen only a few times. The chain recombines TRBV19 with TRBJ1-1; D unclear. The CDR3 contains 17 residues. Germline V lookup: CDR1 LNHDA, CDR2 SQIVND (reference sequence). The V end lost 1 base, the J end lost 1 base, and 16 bases lay between the germline ends. The chain's CDR3 is CASSIVSSWGGNTEAFF. The CDR3 bases are TGTGCCAGTAGTATAGTATCTTCGTGGGGTGGGAACACTGAAGCTTTCTTT.

This clone is medium-sized within its sample. The V and J genes are TRBV6-1 and TRBJ2-7; D call uncertain. The germline V gene encodes CDR1 MNHNS and CDR2 SASEGT. The ends were cut back, 3 bases at V and 1 base at J, with 7 bases in the middle. The CDR3 runs to 13 residues. CDR3 protein: CASSDSPSYEQYF. CDR3 bases: TGTGCCAGCAGTGACAGTCCTTCCTACGAGCAGTACTTC.

The CDR3 here is CASSLAGVDNEQFF. As DNA, the CDR3 is TGTGCCAGCAGCTTAGCGGGAGTGGACAATGAGCAGTTCTTC. The V and J genes are TRBV11-3 and TRBJ2-1, with TRBD2 as a possible D gene (6 bases). Germline lookup yields CDR1 SGHNT and CDR2 YENEEA. The V gene lost 1 base and the J gene lost 5 bases, with 9 bases spanning the gap. There are 14 residues in the CDR3.

This clone is a singleton in its sample. CDR3 amino acids: CASSRTGDGGNQPQHF. DNA for the CDR3: TGTGCCAGCAGCAGGACAGGGGACGGAGGCAATCAGCCCCAGCATTTT. The rearrangement links TRBV21-1 to TRBJ1-5; the DNA was not used to check the table's D call, TRBD1. TRBV21-1 is classified as a pseudogene. The CDR3 is 16 residues long.

This clone is medium-sized within its sample. The chain combines TRBV19 with TRBJ1-5; 7 bases fit TRBD1. Germline V CDR1 and CDR2: LNHDA, SQIVND (reference sequence). After removal of 8 bases from V and 5 bases from J, the junction contained 6 bases not matched to a gene. The CDR3 is 13 amino acids. As DNA, the CDR3 is TGTGCCAGTGGTGACAGGGCGGATCAGCCCCAGCATTTT. Its protein product is CASGDRADQPQHF.

This clone was detected only a few times. CDR3 sequence (DNA): TGTGGCTGGGAGGGAGCGCGCTACAATGAGCAGTTCTTC. Translated, it gives CGWEGARYNEQFF. The rearrangement uses TRBV6-4 and TRBJ2-1; 7 bases are shared with TRBD2. CDR3 length: 13 amino acids. Germline V gene data show CDR1 as MRHNA and CDR2 as SNTAGT.

The chain joins TRBV11-3 to TRBJ1-2; 9 bases align to TRBD1. This CDR3 is built from 15 residues. V shed 5 bases and J 2 bases; nucleotides not matched to a gene: 6. The germline CDR1 and CDR2 sequences are SGHNT and YENEEA. CDR3 protein: CASSTRDRENYGYTF. The CDR3 nucleotides read TGTGCCAGCAGCACCCGGGACAGGGAGAACTATGGCTACACCTTC. The complete variable domain, with remaining parts taken from reference TRBV11-3 and TRBJ1-2, reads EAGVVQSPRYKIIEKKQPVAFWCNPISGHNTLYWYLQNLGQGPELLIRYENEEAVDDSQLPKDRFSAERLKGVDSTLKIQPAELGDSAVYLCASSTRDRENYGYTFGSGTRLTVV.

The chain recombines TRBV7-6 with TRBJ2-1; TRBD2 aligns across 10 bases. The CDR3 has 17 amino acids. Germline CDR1 is SGHVS and CDR2 is FNYEAQ. Losses at the gene ends were 5 bases for V and 3 bases for J; bases not matched to a gene: 10. This chain's CDR3 is CASSPPLAGALYNEQFF. The CDR3 DNA sequence: TGTGCCAGCAGCCCCCCTCTAGCGGGAGCTCTCTACAATGAGCAGTTCTTC.

The CDR3 spells CASSKARPFLHEQYF. The CDR3 bases are TGTGCCAGCAGCAAAGCGAGGCCATTTCTCCACGAGCAGTACTTC. This rearrangement joins TRBV21-1 to TRBJ2-7; the table's D call of TRBD2 was not tested on the DNA. TRBV21-1 is recorded as a pseudogene. The CDR3 has 15 residues.